A single T cell receptor (beta chain) is shown here with its context. The sample comes from a study of control samples from healthy donors and cancer patients. Sequenced by immunoSEQ multiplex PCR; TCRdb stores in-frame clones only, minus some. Of approximately 83,000 clones in the sample, roughly 93% were seen once. CDR1 and CDR2 (germline): SNHLY, FYNNEI. V lost 4 bases and J 1 base, leaving 11 bases between the germline ends. This CDR3 has 15 amino acids. The chain is built from TRBV2 and TRBJ2-1; D may be TRBD1 or TRBD2 (5 bases each). Input material: blood. The sequence was collected from a woman aged 25-40 years in good health. CDR3 residues: CASSGGTESYNEQFF. The CDR3 bases are TGTGCCAGCAGTGGTGGGACGGAATCCTACAATGAGCAGTTCTTC.